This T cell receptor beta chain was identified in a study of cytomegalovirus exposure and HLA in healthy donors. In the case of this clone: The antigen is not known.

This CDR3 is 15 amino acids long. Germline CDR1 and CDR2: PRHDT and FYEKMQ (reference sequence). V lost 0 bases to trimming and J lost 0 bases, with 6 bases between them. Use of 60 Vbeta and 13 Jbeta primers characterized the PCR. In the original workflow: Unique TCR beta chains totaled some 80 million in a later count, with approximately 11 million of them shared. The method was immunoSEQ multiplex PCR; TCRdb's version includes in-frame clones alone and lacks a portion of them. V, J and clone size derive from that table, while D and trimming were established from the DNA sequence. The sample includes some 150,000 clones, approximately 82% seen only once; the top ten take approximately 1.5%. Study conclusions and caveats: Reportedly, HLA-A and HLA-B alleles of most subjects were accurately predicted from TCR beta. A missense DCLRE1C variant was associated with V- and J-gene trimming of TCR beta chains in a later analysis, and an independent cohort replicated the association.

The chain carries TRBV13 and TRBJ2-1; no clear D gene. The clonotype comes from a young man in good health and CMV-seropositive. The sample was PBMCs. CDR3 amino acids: CASSLGQSSYNEQFF. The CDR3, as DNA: TGTGCCAGCAGCTTAGGACAGAGCTCCTACAATGAGCAGTTCTTC. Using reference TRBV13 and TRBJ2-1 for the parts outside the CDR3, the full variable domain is AAGVIQSPRHLIKEKRETATLKCYPIPRHDTVYWYQQGPGQDPQFLISFYEKMQSDKGSIPDRFSAQQFSDYHSELNMSSLELGDSALYFCASSLGQSSYNEQFFGPGTRLTVL.